Listed here are 18 T cell receptor beta chains from one sample, sequenced in a study of blood T cell repertoires in COVID-19. Sequencing used immunoSEQ multiplex PCR; TCRdb keeps in-frame clones, though not all of them. The sample lists some 400,000 clones, approximately 89% occurring once. Sequencing was performed on peripheral blood. These receptors all stem from a young woman with COVID-19, enrolled during active disease.

The chain has TRBV7-2 and TRBJ2-1; D gene uncertain. Between the trimmed V and J ends, which lost 4 bases and 8 bases, there was a span of 15 bases. Germline loops: CDR1 SGHTA, CDR2 FQGNSA. This CDR3 is 14 amino acids long. As DNA, the CDR3 is TGTGCCAGCAGCTCTGGGCCCGCCAATGATGAGCAGTTCTTC. Amino acid sequence: CASSSGPANDEQFF.

This rearrangement joins TRBV19 to TRBJ2-2; D uncertain. The CDR3 spans 16 residues. The germline gives CDR1 LNHDA, CDR2 SQIVND (reference sequence). V lost 3 bases and J 3 bases, leaving 14 bases between the germline ends. In nucleotides, the CDR3 is TGTGCCAGTAGTATGCGCCCCCTCGCGGACACCGGGGAGCTGTTTTTT. Its protein is CASSMRPLADTGELFF.

This clone was found a few times. Additional DNA sequences in this sample encode the identical CDR3. The genes are TRBV20-1 and TRBJ1-1; 9 bases line up with TRBD1. The CDR3 loop spans 11 amino acids. With V trimmed by 6 bases and J by 6 bases, 2 bases remained unmatched. Germline V lookup: CDR1 DFQATT, CDR2 SNEGSKA (reference sequence). CDR3 in DNA: TGCAGTGCCCGGGACAGGGCTGAAGCTTTCTTT. It translates to CSARDRAEAFF.

V usage is TRBV6-4 and J usage is TRBJ1-2, with 7 nucleotides matching TRBD1. The CDR3 covers 13 residues. The germline gives CDR1 MRHNA, CDR2 SNTAGT. The J segment lost 1 base and the V segment lost 6 bases, leaving 2 bases of the junction unmatched. CDR3: CASRQGFNYGYTF. DNA for the CDR3: TGTGCCAGCAGACAGGGGTTTAACTATGGCTACACCTTC.

This rearrangement joins TRBV28 to TRBJ1-5; the match to TRBD1 covers 7 bases. The length of the CDR3 is 12 residues. Germline CDR1 is MDHEN and CDR2 is SYDVKM. Trimming took 5 bases from V and 6 from J; bases not matched to a gene: 1. The CDR3 reads CASSGQVQPQHF. The CDR3 DNA sequence: TGTGCCAGCAGTGGACAGGTTCAGCCCCAGCATTTT. The whole variable domain, filled in from reference TRBV28 and TRBJ1-5, reads DVKVTQSSRYLVKRTGEKVFLECVQDMDHENMFWYRQDPGLGLRLIYFSYDVKMKEKGDIPEGYSVSREKKERFSLILESASTNQTSMYLCASSGQVQPQHFGDGTRLSIL.

The chain uses TRBV19 and TRBJ1-2; the D is unclear. Trimming stripped 9 bases from V and 5 bases from J, with 7 bases between. Germline V lookup: CDR1 LNHDA, CDR2 SQIVND (reference sequence). The CDR3 extends over 10 amino acids. This CDR3 reads CASFSYGYTF. DNA for the CDR3: TGTGCCAGCTTCTCGTATGGCTACACCTTC.

The chain recombines TRBV11-2 with TRBJ2-1, with TRBD2 identical over 9 bases. The CDR3 covers 14 residues. V trimming: 5 bases; J trimming: 7 bases; junction bases outside the gene matches: 6. In germline, CDR1 is SGHAT, CDR2 FQNNGV. For the CDR3, the DNA is TGTGCCAGCAGCGGTAGCGGGAGTACTAATGAGCAGTTCTTC. This encodes CASSGSGSTNEQFF. The whole variable domain, filled in from reference TRBV11-2 and TRBJ2-1, reads EAGVAQSPRYKIIEKRQSVAFWCNPISGHATLYWYQQILGQGPKLLIQFQNNGVVDDSQLPKDRFSAERLKGVDSTLKIQPAKLEDSAVYLCASSGSGSTNEQFFGPGTRLTVL.

This sequence joins TRBV27 and TRBJ2-1, with D possibly TRBD2 on 6 matching bases. The germline V gene has CDR1 MNHEY and CDR2 SMNVEV (reference sequence). V lost 0 bases to trimming and J lost 5 bases, with 11 bases between them. The CDR3 is 15 amino acids. The CDR3 loop is CASSLSVAGHNEQFF. In DNA, the CDR3 is TGTGCCAGCAGTTTATCCGTGGCGGGGCACAATGAGCAGTTCTTC.

The chain uses TRBV6-5 and TRBJ1-2; 7 bases match TRBD1. The CDR3 length is 15 residues. Germline CDR1 reads MNHEY; CDR2 reads SVGAGI. V was clipped by 7 bases and J by 2 bases; unmatched bases: 10. CDR3 residues: CASIRARGVNYGYTF. In DNA form, the CDR3 reads TGTGCCAGCATCCGCGCCAGGGGGGTAAACTATGGCTACACCTTC.

The chain links TRBV9 to TRBJ2-7; D call uncertain. The CDR3 totals 15 residues. Germline V gene data show CDR1 as SGDLS and CDR2 as YYNGEE. V lost 4 bases and J 1 base, leaving 15 bases between the germline ends. The CDR3 DNA reads TGTGCCAGCAGCCCCCGCGATAGCAGATCCTACGAGCAGTACTTC. Translating it yields CASSPRDSRSYEQYF.

The sample holds a few counts of this clone. This chain connects TRBV11-2 to TRBJ2-1; 10 nucleotides agree with TRBD2. The CDR3 has 17 amino acids. Germline trimming cut 1 base from V and 3 bases from J; bases unmatched to any gene: 6. CDR1 is SGHAT, CDR2 FQNNGV, per germline. The CDR3 DNA reads TGTGCCAGCAGCTTAGCTCCGGGACTAGCGAGCTACAATGAGCAGTTCTTC. Its protein is CASSLAPGLASYNEQFF. Drawing the rest from reference TRBV11-2 and TRBJ2-1, the complete variable domain is EAGVAQSPRYKIIEKRQSVAFWCNPISGHATLYWYQQILGQGPKLLIQFQNNGVVDDSQLPKDRFSAERLKGVDSTLKIQPAKLEDSAVYLCASSLAPGLASYNEQFFGPGTRLTVL.

This chain joins TRBV18 and TRBJ1-3, with D unclear. The germline V and J ends were trimmed by 3 bases and 1 base, with 13 bases remaining between them. The CDR3 has 16 amino acids. The V gene's germline CDR1 is KGHSH and CDR2 LQKENI. CDR3 residues: CASSPPGAISGNTIYF. The CDR3 bases are TGTGCCAGCTCACCCCCCGGAGCCATTTCTGGAAACACCATATATTTT.

The V gene is TRBV18, the J gene TRBJ2-5; D possibly corresponds to TRBD1 (5 bases). V lost 2 bases to trimming and J lost 4 bases, with 8 bases between them. The germline CDR1 and CDR2 sequences are KGHSH and LQKENI. The CDR3 loop spans 13 amino acids. CDR3 sequence: CASSPTGAETQYF. As DNA, the CDR3 is TGTGCCAGCTCACCAACAGGAGCAGAGACCCAGTACTTC.

This chain links TRBV29-1 with TRBJ2-7; D gene uncertain. V shed 7 bases and J shed 5 bases, with 12 bases lying between them. Germline V lookup: CDR1 SQVTM, CDR2 ANQGSEA. The CDR3 covers 11 residues. Written as DNA, the CDR3 is TGCAGCGCCCGACTCGCCCACGAGCAGTACTTC. Translated, it gives CSARLAHEQYF.

The rearrangement links TRBV25-1 to TRBJ1-2; D ambiguous. Trimming took off 6 bases at V and 7 bases at J, with 18 bases between the two ends. CDR3 length: 14 residues. CDR1 and CDR2 (germline): MGHDK, SYGVNS. This CDR3 is CASREPGNLFGYTF. CDR3 DNA sequence: TGTGCCAGCAGAGAGCCGGGGAACCTTTTTGGCTACACCTTC.

The chain is built from TRBV10-1 and TRBJ2-1; D may be TRBD2 (5 bases). This CDR3 comprises 14 residues. Looked up from germline, CDR1 is WNHNN and CDR2 is SYGVQD (reference sequence). Trimming shortened V by 2 bases and J by 7 bases, and 12 bases separated the two germline ends. The CDR3 DNA reads as TGCGCCAGCAGTGAGCCGGTAGCGAGGAATGAGCAGTTCTTC. It specifies CASSEPVARNEQFF.

This chain links TRBV12-3 or TRBV12-4 with TRBJ1-1; tentatively, D is TRBD1 (6 bases). Trimming removed 4 bases from V and 1 base from J, with 7 bases in between. This CDR3 comprises 13 residues. The CDR3 sequence is CASSWTENTEAFF. CDR3 sequence (DNA): TGTGCCAGCAGTTGGACAGAGAACACTGAAGCTTTCTTT.

V usage is TRBV19 and J usage is TRBJ2-7, with 9 nucleotides matching TRBD2. This CDR3 is built from 15 residues. Germline assignment: CDR1 LNHDA and CDR2 SQIVND (reference sequence). V was clipped by 6 bases and J by 2 bases; unmatched bases: 8. The CDR3 sequence is CASRVSSGITYEQYF. DNA of the CDR3: TGTGCCAGTAGGGTCTCTAGCGGGATTACCTACGAGCAGTACTTC.